This TCR beta chain was identified in a study of blood T cell repertoires in COVID-19. The wider study: The United States, Italy and Spain provided the acute and convalescent COVID-19 samples. In each case, the material was cDNA or gDNA derived from T cells, B-cell-depleted T cells, or PBMCs.

Germline CDR1 and CDR2: KGHSH and LQKENI. There are 13 residues in the CDR3. V shed 3 bases and J shed 4 bases, with 9 bases lying between them. Original analysis: The authors estimated nucleated cell counts from reference gene primer amplification. Assay used: immunoSEQ multiplex PCR; TCRdb lists only in-frame clones, some missing. That table is the source of V, J and clone size, and D and trimming were worked out from the DNA. The profile shows approximately 240,000 clones, approximately 79% of them singletons. The chain uses TRBV18 and TRBJ2-5; D ambiguous. The receptor was derived from a woman in her forties with active or convalescent COVID-19. The material sequenced was peripheral blood. The CDR3 loop reads CASSPNYGETQYF. The CDR3 DNA reads as TGTGCCAGCTCACCTAACTATGGAGAGACCCAGTACTTC.